This T cell receptor (beta chain) was retrieved from a study of shared clonotypes between healthy human individuals. Study summary: For every donor, three CD4 naive, three CD4 memory, two CD8 naive and one CD8 memory plates were used.

Remarks on this clone: Its antigen is not known.

Data came from immunoSEQ multiplex PCR; TCRdb stores just in-frame clones and leaves some out. The sample records 600,000 or so clones, roughly 98% being singletons. CD45RO negativity and positive selection for CCR7 defined naive CD8 cells, a population that excluded terminally differentiated effector memory CD45RA+ cells. The CDR3 totals 12 residues. Per the germline V gene, CDR1 is ENHRY and CDR2 is SYGVKD. With 6 bases removed from V and 4 bases from J, the gap between germline ends came to 6 bases. Regarding the study as a whole: A handful of donors had 5% to 6% of their naive CD4 clonotypes in common.

This TCR derives from a man between 25 and 39 years old in good health. Sequenced input: naive CD8+ T cells sorted from blood. V usage is TRBV10-3 and J usage is TRBJ1-4, with D tentatively TRBD1 (5 bases). The CDR3 sequence: CAIRGDNEKLFF. DNA for the CDR3: TGTGCCATCAGGGGGGATAATGAAAAACTGTTTTTT.